This TCR beta chain was sequenced in a study of T cell repertoires in cytomegalovirus infection. Overall study: Used in the study were CMV epitopes, some recently identified and HLA-C-restricted, others well-studied and HLA-B-restricted. Indications came from public TCR beta signatures; they pointed to CMV infection and to a matching HLA type.

Comment on this clonotype: What it binds is unknown.

In TCRdb, the reads were re-called with MiXCR into one record per CDR3 protein. The sample lists about 37,000 distinct CDR3 sequences, just over 50% seen once, with roughly 90% in the top ten. Study-wide points: There were HLA-C-restricted CMV-specific TCR beta clonotypes dominating the ex vivo response.

CDR3 length: 15 amino acids. Germline V gene sequence: CDR1 SGHAT, CDR2 FQNNGV. The ends were cut back, 5 bases at V and 4 bases at J, with 15 bases in the middle. This TCR came from a human donor in good health (CMV status not recorded). Some clones in this sample may be carry-over from other donors' samples. The V call is TRBV11-2, the J call TRBJ1-5; D is undetermined. This specimen consisted of CD8+ T cells from cultured PBMCs, obtained from culture after CMV antigen stimulation. Here the CDR3 reads CASSPDPRNNQPQHF. The DNA for the CDR3 is TGTGCCAGCAGCCCGGACCCCCGAAATAATCAGCCCCAGCATTTT.